Following are 13 T cell receptor beta chains from one sample sequenced in a study of beta chain features in type 1 diabetes. Study-wide results and caveats: The study found moderately but significantly shorter TCRB CDR3s in all four CD4+ subsets of Type 1 diabetes patients.

No antigen is known for these receptors. Expressed TCRB transcripts were sequenced because the entire RNA isolate underwent reverse transcription. Clones were sequenced by immunoSEQ multiplex PCR, and TCRdb holds only the in-frame ones, with some missing. The sample carries approximately 730,000 clones, roughly an eighth recorded once. Sequenced sample: naive CD4+ T cells from blood. The receptors come from a man younger than 35 with type 1 diabetes.

As for this clone: A read error may account for a junction end that differs from germline. The rearrangement uses TRBV6-1 and TRBJ2-7, with 9 bases aligning to TRBD2. CDR3 length equals 15 residues. The germline V gene encodes CDR1 MNHNS and CDR2 SASEGT. Written as DNA, the CDR3 is TGTGCCAGCAATGAAGTAGCGGGGGCGAGCTACGAGCAGTACTTC. The encoded protein is CASNEVAGASYEQYF.

The chain links TRBV15 to TRBJ1-1, with a possible D match to TRBD1 (5 bases). Germline CDR1 and CDR2: LNHNV and YYDKDF (reference sequence). V gave up 1 base and J gave up 4 bases, with 13 bases separating them. The CDR3 has 15 amino acids. Here the CDR3 reads CATSRAGSGGTEAFF. The CDR3 DNA reads TGTGCCACCAGCAGAGCAGGGTCGGGGGGCACTGAAGCTTTCTTT.

This clone was found a few times. The chain is built from TRBV4-1 and TRBJ2-1, with TRBD2 matching over 7 bases. V was clipped by 4 bases and J by 10 bases; unmatched bases: 10. CDR3 length: 14 residues. Germline V lookup: CDR1 MGHRA, CDR2 YSYEKL. The DNA of the CDR3 is TGCGCCAGCAGCCCCCTCGGGCGGGGGTACGAGCAGTTCTTC. Its protein is CASSPLGRGYEQFF.

The chain joins TRBV4-1 to TRBJ2-3; 7 bases are shared with TRBD1. The CDR3 has 16 residues. The J segment lost 2 bases and the V segment lost 5 bases, leaving 10 bases of the junction unmatched. Germline-derived CDR1 and CDR2 are MGHRA and YSYEKL. The CDR3 bases are TGCGCCAGCAGCGAAGCACAGGGGAAGCACACAGATACGCAGTATTTT. It is translated as CASSEAQGKHTDTQYF.

This chain connects TRBV7-9 to TRBJ1-5, with 8 bases identical to TRBD1. The germline V gene has CDR1 SEHNR and CDR2 FQNEAQ (reference sequence). V trimming: 5 bases; J trimming: 0 bases; junction bases outside the gene matches: 12. This CDR3 spans 18 amino acids. CDR3 sequence (DNA): TGTGCCAGCAGCCCCTCCCCGTCCAGGGGGCTTAGCAATCAGCCCCAGCATTTT. Translating gives CASSPSPSRGLSNQPQHF. Using reference TRBV7-9 and TRBJ1-5 for the parts outside the CDR3, the full variable domain is DTGVSQNPRHKITKRGQNVTFRCDPISEHNRLYWYRQTLGQGPEFLTYFQNEAQLEKSRLLSDRFSAERPKGSFSTLEIQRTEQGDSAMYLCASSPSPSRGLSNQPQHFGDGTRLSIL.

This clone has only a few counts. The chain joins TRBV18 to TRBJ2-7; D may be TRBD1 (6 bases). The germline gives CDR1 KGHSH, CDR2 LQKENI. Trimming cost V 6 bases and J 4 bases, with 13 bases left between them. There are 13 residues in the CDR3. CDR3 in amino acids: CASSTGTPYEQYF. CDR3 sequence (DNA): TGTGCCAGCTCCACCGGGACACCGTACGAGCAGTACTTC. The entire variable domain, with the rest obtained from reference TRBV18 and TRBJ2-7, is as follows: NAGVMQNPRHLVRRRGQEARLRCSPMKGHSHVYWYRQLPEEGLKFMVYLQKENIIDESGMPKERFSAEFPKEGPSILRIQQVVRGDSAAYFCASSTGTPYEQYFGPGTRLTVT.

The V gene is TRBV30, the J gene TRBJ1-5; D is ambiguous. V was trimmed by 1 base and J by 0 bases, leaving 10 bases between them. The V gene's germline CDR1 is GTSNPN and CDR2 SVGIG (reference sequence). The CDR3 has 15 amino acids. CDR3 coding DNA: TGTGCCTGGAGTGCGTGGGAAAATAGCAATCAGCCCCAGCATTTT. Amino acids: CAWSAWENSNQPQHF. The whole variable domain, remainder taken from reference TRBV30 and TRBJ1-5, is SQTIHQWPATLVQPVGSPLSLECTVEGTSNPNLYWYRQAAGRGLQLLFYSVGIGQISSEVPQNLSASRPQDRQFILSSKKLLLSDSGFYLCAWSAWENSNQPQHFGDGTRLSIL.

CDR3 sequence: CASSPHVRETQYF. For the CDR3, the DNA is TGCGCCAGCAGCCCCCACGTGAGGGAGACCCAGTACTTC. This sequence joins TRBV5-1 and TRBJ2-5, with D uncertain. This CDR3 has 13 amino acids. Per the germline V gene, CDR1 is SGHRS and CDR2 is YFSETQ. Deletions cut 4 bases from V and 5 bases from J, with 12 bases between.

This clone was seen more than once but under ten times. The V call is TRBV6-5, the J call TRBJ1-6, with no clear D. The CDR3 covers 15 residues. V was clipped by 4 bases and J by 5 bases, with 12 bases between them. Germline loops: CDR1 MNHEY, CDR2 SVGAGI. CDR3 DNA: TGTGCCAGCAGTTCCCACAGCCCTGATAATTCACCCCTCCACTTT. Protein: CASSSHSPDNSPLHF.

CDR3 loop: CASSVLGGTSGAYEQYF. CDR3 in DNA: TGTGCCAGCAGCGTACTGGGGGGAACTAGCGGGGCCTACGAGCAGTACTTC. The chain employs TRBV9 and TRBJ2-7, with 10 bases matching TRBD2. Germline V gene lookup returns CDR1 SGDLS and CDR2 YYNGEE. This CDR3 contains 17 residues. Trimming took 1 base from V and 2 from J; bases not matched to a gene: 9.

The chain couples TRBV7-9 to TRBJ1-1; D gene ambiguous. V lost 1 base and J lost 10, with 10 bases in between. CDR1 is SEHNR, CDR2 FQNEAQ, per germline (reference sequence). The CDR3 consists of 12 residues. The DNA for the CDR3 is TGTGCCAGCAGCTTAGGCAGTCGGGTAGCTTTCTTT. Protein: CASSLGSRVAFF.

A few counts support this clone. The chain couples TRBV30 to TRBJ2-5; D is ambiguous. CDR1 and CDR2 from the germline V gene are GTSNPN and SVGIG (reference sequence). This CDR3 contains 14 residues. The V and J ends lost 1 base and 7 bases respectively, with 16 bases between them. CDR3 sequence (DNA): TGTGCCTGGAGTGGAACAGCCCCAGGCGGGACCCAGTACTTC. This codes for CAWSGTAPGGTQYF.

This rearrangement joins TRBV7-6 to TRBJ2-1, with D perhaps given as TRBD1 or TRBD2 (5 bases each). The CDR3 extends over 17 amino acids. Germline assignment: CDR1 SGHVS and CDR2 FNYEAQ. V was clipped by 3 bases and J by 10 bases, with 25 bases between them. This CDR3 reads CASSFALGTKKGREQFF. The CDR3 region has the DNA TGTGCCAGCAGCTTTGCCCTAGGGACGAAGAAGGGGCGGGAGCAGTTCTTC.